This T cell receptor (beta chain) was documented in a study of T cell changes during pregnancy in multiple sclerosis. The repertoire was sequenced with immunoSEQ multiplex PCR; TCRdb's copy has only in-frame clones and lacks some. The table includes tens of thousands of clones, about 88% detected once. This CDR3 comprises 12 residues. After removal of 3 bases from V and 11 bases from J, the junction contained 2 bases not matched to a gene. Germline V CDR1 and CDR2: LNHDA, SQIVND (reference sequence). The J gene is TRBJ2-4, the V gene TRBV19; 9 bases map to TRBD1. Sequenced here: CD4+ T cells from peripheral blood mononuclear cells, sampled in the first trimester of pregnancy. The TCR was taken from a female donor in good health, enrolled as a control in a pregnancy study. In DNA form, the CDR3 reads TGTGCCAGTAGTATGGACAGGGGATTTCAGTACTTC. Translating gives CASSMDRGFQYF.